The present TCR beta chain was sequenced within a study of PD-1 blockade in classical Hodgkin lymphoma. Noted time point: newly diagnosed, previously untreated cHL patient sample. Profiling relied on immunoSEQ multiplex PCR, and the TCRdb table lists in-frame clones only, not all of them. The sample contains 30,000 to 35,000 clones, around 94% of which appear only once. Germline V CDR1 and CDR2: MNHEY, SMNVEV (reference sequence). Trimming pared 5 bases from V and 3 bases from J, leaving 13 bases between. The CDR3 length is 15 residues. Sequencing was performed on peripheral blood mononuclear cells (PBMCs). The chain employs TRBV27 and TRBJ1-4; possibly TRBD1 for D (6 bases). This TCR came from a human donor with classical Hodgkin lymphoma. The CDR3 spells CASSPLGGANEKLFF. The CDR3 DNA reads as TGTGCCAGCAGTCCCCTAGGGGGTGCTAATGAAAAACTGTTTTTT.